This T cell receptor beta chain was captured by sequencing in a study of T-cell reconstitution after alpha-beta-depleted transplantation in children. Findings and caveats of the study: Recipient T cells and thymic progenitors that survived were the source of the high TCRbeta diversity seen at day 60 in some patients. Fresh T-cell production supplied most of the T-cell counts and diversity seen one year after transplant.

Unmatched junction bases numbered 5, after V lost 2 bases and J lost 5 bases. This CDR3 contains 15 residues. With respect to this clonotype: Its target is not known.

Construction of the TCRbeta library involved unique molecular identifiers. TCRdb fed the PCR reads into MiXCR, producing one record per CDR3 protein. The table records more than 400,000 distinct CDR3 sequences, 10% to 12% of them present only once. This sample comprised PBMCs, mostly from graft donor cells, obtained 180 days after TCRalphabeta/CD19-depleted stem cell transplant. The sequence came from a female patient aged 2-15 years who had a stem cell transplant for aplastic anemia, so the T cells may come from the graft donor. The chain links TRBV12-3 or TRBV12-4 to TRBJ1-5; TRBD1 matches 8 bases. The CDR3 DNA reads as TGTGCCAGCAGTTTATCAGGGGGCGCCTATCAGCCCCAGCATTTT. This translates into CASSLSGGAYQPQHF.